The present TCR beta chain was sequenced within a study of T cell repertoires in cytomegalovirus infection. Study summary: CMV epitopes that were recently identified and HLA-C-restricted were used alongside well-studied HLA-B-restricted ones. Both a matching HLA type and CMV infection were indicated by public TCR beta signatures. Whole-study findings and limits: Clonotypes of TCR beta that were HLA-C-restricted and CMV-specific dominated the ex vivo response. CMV carriers having the relevant HLA were flagged by cumulative public TCR beta family frequency.

TCRdb re-analysed the reads in MiXCR, keeping a single row per CDR3 protein. Here the sample spans approximately 990,000 distinct CDR3 sequences, approximately 31% being singletons. With respect to this clonotype: Its antigen is still unknown.

Germline CDR1 is SNHLY and CDR2 is FYNNEI. The CDR3 covers 14 residues. V gave up 3 bases and J gave up 4 bases, with 12 bases separating them. The starting material was cultured CD8+ T cells from PBMCs, obtained from culture after CMV antigen stimulation. The TCR comes from a human donor in good health (CMV status not recorded). Some clones in this sample may be carry-over from other donors' samples. This chain links TRBV2 with TRBJ1-1, with D tentatively TRBD1 (5 bases). Written as DNA, the CDR3 is TGTGCCAGCAGTGACGCAGGGCCAGCCACTGAAGCTTTCTTT. Its protein product is CASSDAGPATEAFF.